A selection of T cell receptor beta chains follows, all from one sample in a study of T cells after posttransplantation cyclophosphamide. The assay was immunoSEQ multiplex PCR, and TCRdb's table has in-frame clones only and misses some. This sample carries tens of thousands of clones, none of them present only once. The specimen sequenced was PBMCs. The source of these receptors is a woman aged 45-60 years in good health and a related stem cell transplant donor. The CDR3 runs from the conserved cysteine through the conserved F or W. Each record gives: D gene, clone size, V gene, J gene, CDR3 DNA, CDR3 protein. The D gene is left open where the match is weak. Clone sizes are shown as once, few, many, or a class for an expanded clone.

TRBD1	many	TRBV4-1	TRBJ1-1	TGCGCCAGCAGCTCCCCGACAGGGAGGACTGAAGCTTTCTTT	CASSSPTGRTEAFF
TRBD1	many	TRBV19	TRBJ2-7	TGTGCCAGTAGTGTGACGGGACAGGGAAAGAACGAGCAGTACTTC	CASSVTGQGKNEQYF
NA	many	TRBV10-1	TRBJ2-1	TGCGCCAGCAGTGATCCTAGCCGGCCCTACAATGAGCAGTTCTTC	CASSDPSRPYNEQFF
NA	few	TRBV2	TRBJ1-5	TGTGCCAGCAGTGTGGACAGTCGTGGCAATCAGCCCCAGCATTTT	CASSVDSRGNQPQHF
NA	many	TRBV6-1	TRBJ1-5	TGTGCCAGCAGTGAACTCGACAGATATCAGCCCCAGCATTTT	CASSELDRYQPQHF
NA	many	TRBV18	TRBJ1-1	TGTGCCAGCTCAACGGAGACTGGGACTTCGGAAACTGAAGCTTTCTTT	CASSTETGTSETEAFF
TRBD1	few	TRBV9	TRBJ1-6	TGTGCCAGCAGCGTTTCGGACAGGGGGAATAATTCACCCCTCCACTTT	CASSVSDRGNNSPLHF
NA	many	TRBV13	TRBJ2-4	TGTGCCAGCAGCCTCAATTTACTCGCCAAAAACATTCAGTACTTC	CASSLNLLAKNIQYF
TRBD1	many	TRBV7-9	TRBJ2-2	TGTGCCAGCAGCGGAGTACTCGGGACAGAGATTAACACCGGGGAGCTGTTTTTT	CASSGVLGTEINTGELFF
TRBD1	many	TRBV2	TRBJ1-5	TGTGCCAGCAGTGAAATGGGACAGGGGAATCAGCCCCAGCATTTT	CASSEMGQGNQPQHF
TRBD1	many	TRBV7-9	TRBJ1-5	TGTGCCAGCAGCCACAAGGGGGGCAGGGGGCATGATCAGCCCCAGCATTTT	CASSHKGGRGHDQPQHF
NA	many	TRBV28	TRBJ2-7	TGTGCCAGCAGTTTAGGGCTTACCTACGAGCAGTACTTC	CASSLGLTYEQYF
TRBD2	many	TRBV27	TRBJ2-1	TGTGCCAGCAGTGCGGAGCGGGGGGCCCACGATGAGCAGTTCTTC	CASSAERGAHDEQFF
NA	many	TRBV30	TRBJ1-2	TGTGCCTGGGACAGCACGATCTATGGCTACACCTTC	CAWDSTIYGYTF